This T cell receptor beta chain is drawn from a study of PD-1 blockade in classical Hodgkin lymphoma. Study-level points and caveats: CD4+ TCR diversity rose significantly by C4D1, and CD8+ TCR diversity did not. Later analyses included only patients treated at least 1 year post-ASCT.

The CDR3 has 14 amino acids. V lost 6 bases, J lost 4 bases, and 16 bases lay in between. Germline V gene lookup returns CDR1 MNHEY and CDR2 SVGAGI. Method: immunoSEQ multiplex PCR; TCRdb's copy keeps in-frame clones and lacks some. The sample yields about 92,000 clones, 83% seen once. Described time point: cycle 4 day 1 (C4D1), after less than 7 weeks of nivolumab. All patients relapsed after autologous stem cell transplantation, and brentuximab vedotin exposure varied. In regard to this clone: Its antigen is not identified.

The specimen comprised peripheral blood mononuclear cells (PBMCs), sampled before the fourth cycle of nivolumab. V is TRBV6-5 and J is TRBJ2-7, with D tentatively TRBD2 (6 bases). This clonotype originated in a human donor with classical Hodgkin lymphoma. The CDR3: CASRPSGRRYEQYF. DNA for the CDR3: TGTGCCAGCAGACCGTCGGGGAGGAGGTACGAGCAGTACTTC.